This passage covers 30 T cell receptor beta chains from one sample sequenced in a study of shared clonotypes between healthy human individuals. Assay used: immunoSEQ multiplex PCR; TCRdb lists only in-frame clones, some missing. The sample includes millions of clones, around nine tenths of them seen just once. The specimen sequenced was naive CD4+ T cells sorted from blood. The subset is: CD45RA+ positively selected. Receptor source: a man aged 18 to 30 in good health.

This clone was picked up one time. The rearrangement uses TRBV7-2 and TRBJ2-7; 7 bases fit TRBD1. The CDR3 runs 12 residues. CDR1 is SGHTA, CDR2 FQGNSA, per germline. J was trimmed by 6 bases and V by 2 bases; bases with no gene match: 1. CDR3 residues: CASSLYRGEQYF. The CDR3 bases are TGTGCCAGCAGCTTATACAGGGGCGAGCAGTACTTC. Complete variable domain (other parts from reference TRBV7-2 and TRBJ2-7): GAGVSQSPSNKVTEKGKDVELRCDPISGHTALYWYRQSLGQGLEFLIYFQGNSAPDKSGLPSDRFSAERTGGSVSTLTIQRTQQEDSAVYLCASSLYRGEQYFGPGTRLTVT.

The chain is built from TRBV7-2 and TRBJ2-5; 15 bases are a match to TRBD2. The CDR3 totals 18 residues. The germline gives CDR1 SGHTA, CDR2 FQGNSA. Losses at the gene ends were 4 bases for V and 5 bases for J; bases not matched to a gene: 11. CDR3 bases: TGTGCCAGCAGCTCCAGGACTAGCGGGGGGGCTCGTCCGGAGACCCAGTACTTC. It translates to CASSSRTSGGARPETQYF.

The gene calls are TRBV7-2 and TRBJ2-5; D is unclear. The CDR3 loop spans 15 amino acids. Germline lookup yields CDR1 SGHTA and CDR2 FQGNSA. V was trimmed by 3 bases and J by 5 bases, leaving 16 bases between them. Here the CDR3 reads CASSFQGPGGETQYF. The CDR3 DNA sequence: TGTGCCAGCAGCTTCCAAGGCCCTGGTGGCGAGACCCAGTACTTC.

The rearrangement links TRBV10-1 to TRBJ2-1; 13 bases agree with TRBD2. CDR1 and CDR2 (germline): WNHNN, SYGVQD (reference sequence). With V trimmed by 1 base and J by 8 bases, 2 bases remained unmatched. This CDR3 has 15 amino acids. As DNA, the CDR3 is TGCGCCAGCAGTGAGTGGACTAGCGGGAGTGATGAGCAGTTCTTC. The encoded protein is CASSEWTSGSDEQFF.

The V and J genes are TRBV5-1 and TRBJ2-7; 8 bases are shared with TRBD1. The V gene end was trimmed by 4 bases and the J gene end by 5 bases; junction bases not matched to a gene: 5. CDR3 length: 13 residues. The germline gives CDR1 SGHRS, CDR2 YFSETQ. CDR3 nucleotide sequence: TGCGCCAGCAGCCGGACAGGGCTCCACGAGCAGTACTTC. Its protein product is CASSRTGLHEQYF.

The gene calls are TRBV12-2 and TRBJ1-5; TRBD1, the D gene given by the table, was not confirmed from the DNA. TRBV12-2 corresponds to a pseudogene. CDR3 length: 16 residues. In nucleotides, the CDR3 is TGTGCAAGTCGCTTTTTGGACAGGGATAGCAATCAGCCCCAGCATTTT. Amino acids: CASRFLDRDSNQPQHF.

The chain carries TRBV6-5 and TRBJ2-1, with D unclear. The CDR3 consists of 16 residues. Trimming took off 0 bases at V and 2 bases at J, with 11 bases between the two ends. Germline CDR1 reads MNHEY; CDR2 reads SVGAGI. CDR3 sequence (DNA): TGTGCCAGCAGTTACTCGAGATGGGCTGCCTACAATGAGCAGTTCTTC. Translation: CASSYSRWAAYNEQFF.

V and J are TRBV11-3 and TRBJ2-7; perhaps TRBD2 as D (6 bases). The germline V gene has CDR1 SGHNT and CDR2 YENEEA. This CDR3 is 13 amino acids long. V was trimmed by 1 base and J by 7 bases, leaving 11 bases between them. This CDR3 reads CASSLVTGVEQYF. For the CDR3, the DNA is TGTGCCAGCAGCTTAGTTACGGGGGTTGAGCAGTACTTC.

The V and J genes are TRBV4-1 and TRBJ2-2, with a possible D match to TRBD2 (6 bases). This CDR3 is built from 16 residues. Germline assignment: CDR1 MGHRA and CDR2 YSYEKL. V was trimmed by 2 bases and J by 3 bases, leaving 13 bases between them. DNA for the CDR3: TGCGCCAGCAGCCAATCCTTGGGACTTGACACCGGGGAGCTGTTTTTT. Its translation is CASSQSLGLDTGELFF.

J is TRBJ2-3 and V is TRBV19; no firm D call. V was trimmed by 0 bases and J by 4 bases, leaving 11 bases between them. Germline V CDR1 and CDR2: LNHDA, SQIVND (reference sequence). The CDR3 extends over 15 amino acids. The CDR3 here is CASSIDDGFADTQYF. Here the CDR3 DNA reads TGTGCCAGTAGTATAGATGACGGGTTCGCAGATACGCAGTATTTT.

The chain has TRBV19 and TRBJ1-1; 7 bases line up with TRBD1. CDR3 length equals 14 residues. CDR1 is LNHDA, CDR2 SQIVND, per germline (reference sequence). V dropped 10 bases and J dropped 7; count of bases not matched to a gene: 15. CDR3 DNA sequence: TGTGCCACCAGGAGGCAAAGGGGGCAAGGTGAAGCTTTCTTT. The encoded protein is CATRRQRGQGEAFF. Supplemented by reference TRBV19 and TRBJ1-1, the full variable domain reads DGGITQSPKYLFRKEGQNVTLSCEQNLNHDAMYWYRQDPGQGLRLIYYSQIVNDFQKGDIAEGYSVSREKKESFPLTVTSAQKNPTAFYLCATRRQRGQGEAFFGQGTRLTVV.

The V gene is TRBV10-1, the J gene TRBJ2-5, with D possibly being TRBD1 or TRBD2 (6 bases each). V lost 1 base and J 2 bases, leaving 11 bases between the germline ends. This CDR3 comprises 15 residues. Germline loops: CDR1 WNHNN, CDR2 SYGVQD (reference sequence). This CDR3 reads CASSELGGSQETQYF. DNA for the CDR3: TGCGCCAGCAGTGAGTTGGGGGGCTCTCAAGAGACCCAGTACTTC.

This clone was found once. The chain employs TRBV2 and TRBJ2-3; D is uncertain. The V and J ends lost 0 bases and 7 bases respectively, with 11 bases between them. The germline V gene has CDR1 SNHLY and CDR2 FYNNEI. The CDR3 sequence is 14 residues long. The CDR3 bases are TGTGCCAGCAGTGAAGCGGCGACCGTATATACGCAGTATTTT. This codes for CASSEAATVYTQYF.

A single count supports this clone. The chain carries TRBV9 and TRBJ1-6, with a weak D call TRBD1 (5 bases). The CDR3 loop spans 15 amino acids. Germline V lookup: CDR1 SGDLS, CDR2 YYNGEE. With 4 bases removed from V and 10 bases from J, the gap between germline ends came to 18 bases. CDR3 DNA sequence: TGTGCCAGCAGCTCATCGGGACGGGTTAGGTCACCCCTCCACTTT. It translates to CASSSSGRVRSPLHF.

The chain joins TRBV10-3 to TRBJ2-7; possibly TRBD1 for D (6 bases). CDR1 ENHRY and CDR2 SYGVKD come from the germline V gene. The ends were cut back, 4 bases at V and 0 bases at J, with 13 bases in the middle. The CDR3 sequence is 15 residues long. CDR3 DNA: TGTGCCATCAGTGGGGTTGAGACAGGCTCCTACGAGCAGTACTTC. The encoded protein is CAISGVETGSYEQYF.

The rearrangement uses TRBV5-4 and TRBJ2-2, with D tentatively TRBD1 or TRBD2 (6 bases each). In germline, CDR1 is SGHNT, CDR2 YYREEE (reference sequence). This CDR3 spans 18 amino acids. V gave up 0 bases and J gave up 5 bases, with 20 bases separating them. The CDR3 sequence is CASSLGLQGGRGTGELFF. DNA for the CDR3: TGTGCCAGCAGCTTGGGTCTTCAAGGGGGGAGAGGGACCGGGGAGCTGTTTTTT.

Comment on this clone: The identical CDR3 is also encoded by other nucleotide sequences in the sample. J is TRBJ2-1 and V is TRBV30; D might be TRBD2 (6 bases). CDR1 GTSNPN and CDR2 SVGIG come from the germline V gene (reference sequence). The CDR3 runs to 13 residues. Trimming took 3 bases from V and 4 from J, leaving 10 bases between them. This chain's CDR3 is CAWRSGSYNEQFF. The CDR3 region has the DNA TGTGCCTGGAGGAGCGGGTCTTACAATGAGCAGTTCTTC.

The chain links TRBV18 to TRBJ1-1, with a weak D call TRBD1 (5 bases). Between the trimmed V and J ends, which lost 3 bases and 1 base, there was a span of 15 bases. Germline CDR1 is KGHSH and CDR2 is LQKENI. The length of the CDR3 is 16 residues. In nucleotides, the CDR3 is TGTGCCAGCTCACCCCTGTTAGGGGTTGCGAACACTGAAGCTTTCTTT. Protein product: CASSPLLGVANTEAFF.

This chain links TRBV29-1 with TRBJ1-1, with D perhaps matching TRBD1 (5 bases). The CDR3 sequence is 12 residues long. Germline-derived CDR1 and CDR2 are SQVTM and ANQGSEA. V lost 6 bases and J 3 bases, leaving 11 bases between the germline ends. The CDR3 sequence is CSVSDSHTEAFF. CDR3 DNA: TGCAGCGTCTCCGACAGCCACACTGAAGCTTTCTTT.

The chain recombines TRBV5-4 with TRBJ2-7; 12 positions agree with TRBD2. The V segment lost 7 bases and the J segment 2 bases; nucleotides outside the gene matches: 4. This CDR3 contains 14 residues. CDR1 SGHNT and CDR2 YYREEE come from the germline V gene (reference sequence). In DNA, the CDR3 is TGTGCCAGCGGGACTAGCGGGCCCCCCTACGAGCAGTACTTC. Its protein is CASGTSGPPYEQYF.

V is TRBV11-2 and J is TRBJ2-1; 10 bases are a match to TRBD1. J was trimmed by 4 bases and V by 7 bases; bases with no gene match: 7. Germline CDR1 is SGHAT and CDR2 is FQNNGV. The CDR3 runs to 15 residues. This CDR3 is CASTVRQGAYNEQFF. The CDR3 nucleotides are TGTGCCAGCACCGTAAGACAGGGGGCATACAATGAGCAGTTCTTC. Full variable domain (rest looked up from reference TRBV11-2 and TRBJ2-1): EAGVAQSPRYKIIEKRQSVAFWCNPISGHATLYWYQQILGQGPKLLIQFQNNGVVDDSQLPKDRFSAERLKGVDSTLKIQPAKLEDSAVYLCASTVRQGAYNEQFFGPGTRLTVL.

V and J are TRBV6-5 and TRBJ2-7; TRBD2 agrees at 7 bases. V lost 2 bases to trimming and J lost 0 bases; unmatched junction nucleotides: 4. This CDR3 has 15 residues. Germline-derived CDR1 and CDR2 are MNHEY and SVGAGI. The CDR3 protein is CASSYKWEGSYEQYF. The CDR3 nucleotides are TGTGCCAGCAGTTACAAGTGGGAGGGCTCCTACGAGCAGTACTTC.

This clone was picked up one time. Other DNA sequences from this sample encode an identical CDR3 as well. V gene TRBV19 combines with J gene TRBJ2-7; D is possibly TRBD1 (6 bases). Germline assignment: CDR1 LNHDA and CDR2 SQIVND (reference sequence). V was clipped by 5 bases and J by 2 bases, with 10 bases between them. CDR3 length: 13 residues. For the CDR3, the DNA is TGTGCCAGTAGTGTTACAGGGACCTACGAGCAGTACTTC. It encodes CASSVTGTYEQYF.

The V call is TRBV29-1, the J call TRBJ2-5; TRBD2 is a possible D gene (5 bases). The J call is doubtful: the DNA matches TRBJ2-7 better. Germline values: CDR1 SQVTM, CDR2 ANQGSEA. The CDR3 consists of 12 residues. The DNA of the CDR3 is TGCAGCGTTGACGGGCCGAGGGACGAGCAGTACTTC. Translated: CSVDGPRDEQYF.

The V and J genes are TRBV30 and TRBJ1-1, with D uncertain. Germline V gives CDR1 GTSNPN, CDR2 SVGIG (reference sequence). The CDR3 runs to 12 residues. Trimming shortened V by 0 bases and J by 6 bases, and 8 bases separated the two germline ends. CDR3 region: CAWSVGVAEAFF. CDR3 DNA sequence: TGTGCCTGGAGTGTAGGTGTCGCTGAAGCTTTCTTT.

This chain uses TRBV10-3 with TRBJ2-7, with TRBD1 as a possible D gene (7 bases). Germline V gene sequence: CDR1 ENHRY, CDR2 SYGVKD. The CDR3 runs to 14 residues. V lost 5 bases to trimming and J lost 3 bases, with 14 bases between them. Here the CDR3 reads CAISQGDFIYEQYF. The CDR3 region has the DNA TGTGCCATCAGTCAGGGGGACTTCATCTACGAGCAGTACTTC.

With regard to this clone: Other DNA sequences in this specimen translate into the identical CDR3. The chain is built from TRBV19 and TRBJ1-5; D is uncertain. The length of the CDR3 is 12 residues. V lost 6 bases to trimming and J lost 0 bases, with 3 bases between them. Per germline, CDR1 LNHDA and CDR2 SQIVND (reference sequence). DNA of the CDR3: TGTGCCAGTAGCTATAGCAATCAGCCCCAGCATTTT. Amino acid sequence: CASSYSNQPQHF.

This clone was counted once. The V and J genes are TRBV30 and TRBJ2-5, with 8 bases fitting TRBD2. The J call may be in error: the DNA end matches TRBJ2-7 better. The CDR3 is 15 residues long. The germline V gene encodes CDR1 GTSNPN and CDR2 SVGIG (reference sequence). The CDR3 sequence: CAWSVRSGDFYEQYF. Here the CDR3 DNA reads TGTGCCTGGAGTGTACGTAGCGGGGACTTCTACGAGCAGTACTTC.

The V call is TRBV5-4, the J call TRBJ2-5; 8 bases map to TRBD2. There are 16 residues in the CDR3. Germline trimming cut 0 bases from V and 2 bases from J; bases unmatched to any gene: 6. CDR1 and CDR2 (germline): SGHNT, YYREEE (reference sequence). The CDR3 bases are TGTGCCAGCAGCTTGGCCGTAACGGGGGGGCAAGAGACCCAGTACTTC. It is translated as CASSLAVTGGQETQYF.

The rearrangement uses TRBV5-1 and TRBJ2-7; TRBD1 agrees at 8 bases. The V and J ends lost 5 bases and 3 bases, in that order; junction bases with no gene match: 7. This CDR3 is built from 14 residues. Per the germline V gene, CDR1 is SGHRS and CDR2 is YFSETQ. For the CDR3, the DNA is TGCGCCAGCAGAACCGGGACAGGTAGCTACGAGCAGTACTTC. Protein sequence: CASRTGTGSYEQYF.